The rows below give T cell receptor beta chains drawn from one sample of a study of OX40 agonist ivuxolimab in advanced cancers. Generated by immunoSEQ multiplex PCR, the TCRdb table keeps only in-frame clones and is missing some. The profile covers some 97,000 clones, with under 95% appearing a single time and 0.5% to 0.65% taken by the ten largest. The sequencing used CD4+ or CD8+ T cells sorted from blood, collected in a trial of the OX40 agonist ivuxolimab. These receptors were taken from an adult with an advanced solid tumor such as melanoma, head and neck, liver or kidney cancer. CDR3s include the opening cysteine and the closing phenylalanine or tryptophan. D genes are given only for firm matches. For some rows the clone size is stated as once, few or many, or as a class when expanded; others skip it.

V	D	size	J	CDR3	DNA
TRBV5-1	TRBD1	.	TRBJ2-3	CASSFFGQGGTDTQYF	TGCGCCAGCAGCTTCTTCGGCCAGGGGGGCACAGATACGCAGTATTTT
TRBV9	TRBD2	.	TRBJ2-2	CASSAQPSGRTGELFF	TGTGCCAGCAGCGCCCAACCTAGCGGGAGAACCGGGGAGCTGTTTTTT
TRBV11-3	.	.	TRBJ2-5	CASSRTGPPGETQYF	TGTGCCAGCAGCCGCACGGGGCCCCCAGGGGAGACCCAGTACTTC
TRBV28	.	.	TRBJ2-1	CASSWGRDNEQFF	TGTGCCAGCAGCTGGGGGCGCGACAATGAGCAGTTCTTC
TRBV5-5	.	.	TRBJ1-2	CASSFRGNYGYTF	TGTGCCAGCAGCTTCCGGGGGAACTATGGCTACACCTTC
TRBV7-9	.	.	TRBJ2-7	CASSLVPDFRYEQYF	TGTGCCAGCAGCTTAGTACCCGACTTCCGCTACGAGCAGTACTTC
TRBV7-8	.	.	TRBJ1-2	CASSLARVPIGYGYTF	TGTGCCAGCAGCTTAGCGCGGGTCCCGATCGGGTATGGCTACACCTTC
TRBV7-9	TRBD1	.	TRBJ2-1	CASSLAGGQGGFF	TGTGCCAGCAGCTTAGCGGGGGGACAGGGTGGGTTCTTC
TRBV19	.	.	TRBJ2-1	CASSIGPAGQYNEQFF	TGTGCCAGTAGTATAGGTCCAGCGGGACAATACAATGAGCAGTTCTTC
TRBV6-5	TRBD1	few	TRBJ1-3	CASSYGTGGNTIYF	TGTGCCAGCAGTTACGGGACAGGGGGAAACACCATATATTTT
TRBV6-1	.	.	TRBJ2-3	CASSRGPRRTDTQYF	TGTGCCAGCAGTCGCGGCCCTCGACGCACAGATACGCAGTATTTT
TRBV11-1	.	.	TRBJ2-1	CASSLLSSSYNEQFF	TGTGCCAGCAGCTTGTTGTCAAGCTCCTACAATGAGCAGTTCTTC
TRBV5-5	.	.	TRBJ2-7	CASSPWTDYYEQYF	TGTGCCAGCAGCCCCTGGACTGATTACTACGAGCAGTACTTC
TRBV2	.	.	TRBJ2-7	CASSGVANYEQYF	TGTGCCAGCAGTGGGGTAGCGAACTACGAGCAGTACTTC
TRBV18	.	.	TRBJ2-5	CASSHPAGRRETQYF	TGTGCCAGCTCACACCCGGCAGGTCGACGAGAGACCCAGTACTTC
TRBV11-3	TRBD1	.	TRBJ2-5	CASSPGGGETQYF	TGTGCCAGCAGTCCAGGGGGCGGGGAGACCCAGTACTTC
TRBV6-5	.	.	TRBJ1-4	CASSYGGGVKLFF	TGTGCCAGCAGTTACGGGGGAGGGGTAAAACTGTTTTTT
TRBV30	.	.	TRBJ1-6	CAWPGDRSSYNSPLHF	TGTGCCTGGCCGGGTGACAGGAGCTCCTATAATTCACCCCTCCACTTT
TRBV5-1	TRBD1	.	TRBJ2-7	CASSKTGGTYEQYF	TGCGCCAGCAGCAAGACAGGGGGGACCTACGAGCAGTACTTC
TRBV23-1	.	few	TRBJ1-1	CASSQSGGRVADTEAFF	TGCGCCAGCAGTCAATCGGGTGGCAGGGTAGCGGACACTGAAGCTTTCTTT
TRBV10-3	.	.	TRBJ1-1	CAISEEGNTEAFF	TGTGCCATCAGTGAGGAAGGGAACACTGAAGCTTTCTTT
TRBV5-1	TRBD2	.	TRBJ2-3	CASSLVPRTSKGSDTQYF	TGCGCCAGCAGCTTGGTCCCTCGGACTAGCAAAGGGTCAGATACGCAGTATTTT
TRBV28	.	.	TRBJ2-7	CASSSLTGLAHEQYF	TGTGCCAGCAGTTCGTTGACAGGTCTTGCCCACGAGCAGTACTTC
TRBV2	TRBD1	.	TRBJ2-7	CASSSRTGKAYEQYF	TGTGCCAGCAGTTCTCGGACAGGGAAGGCTTACGAGCAGTACTTC
TRBV5-8	TRBD2	.	TRBJ2-1	CASSLYPGTTNNEQFF	TGTGCCAGCAGTTTGTACCCCGGGACTACCAACAATGAGCAGTTCTTC
TRBV7-6	TRBD1	few	TRBJ2-1	CASSLAQGAYNEQFF	TGTGCCAGCAGCTTAGCCCAGGGGGCCTACAATGAGCAGTTCTTC
TRBV27	TRBD2	.	TRBJ2-6	CASSPRPGLARSEANVLTF	TGTGCCAGCAGTCCTCGTCCGGGACTAGCGCGATCGGAAGCCAACGTCCTGACTTTC
TRBV18	TRBD1	.	TRBJ1-5	CASSKGQVSNQPQHF	TGTGCCAGCTCGAAGGGACAGGTTAGCAATCAGCCCCAGCATTTT
TRBV28	TRBD2	.	TRBJ2-1	CASTRTSGREQFF	TGTGCCAGCACCCGGACTAGCGGGAGGGAACAGTTCTTC
TRBV5-1	.	.	TRBJ1-2	CASSQRDGNHGYTF	TGCGCCAGCAGCCAACGGGACGGGAACCATGGCTACACCTTC
TRBV7-6	.	.	TRBJ2-1	CASSLQLKGKNEQFF	TGTGCCAGCAGCCTTCAGCTCAAGGGCAAGAATGAGCAGTTCTTC
TRBV7-2	TRBD2	.	TRBJ2-1	CASSKRASGSSYNEQFF	TGTGCCAGCAGCAAGCGGGCTAGCGGGAGCTCCTACAATGAGCAGTTCTTC
TRBV2	.	.	TRBJ2-5	CASRRLVGETQYF	TGTGCCAGCAGACGACTAGTTGGAGAGACCCAGTACTTC
TRBV9	TRBD2	few	TRBJ2-3	CASSALISGSTADTQYF	TGTGCCAGCAGCGCATTAATTAGCGGGAGTACCGCAGATACGCAGTATTTT
TRBV4-3	.	.	TRBJ2-7	CASSQDKGGARYF	TGCGCCAGCAGCCAAGATAAAGGGGGGGCGAGATACTTC
TRBV29-1	.	.	TRBJ2-2	CSVYPRDTYTGELFF	TGCAGCGTTTACCCCCGGGACACCTACACCGGGGAGCTGTTTTTT
TRBV9	.	.	TRBJ2-3	CASSVQPTSTDTQYF	TGTGCCAGCAGCGTACAGCCAACTAGCACAGATACGCAGTATTTT
TRBV7-2	TRBD2	.	TRBJ2-3	CASSLAVTDTQYF	TGTGCCAGCAGCCTAGCGGTCACAGATACGCAGTATTTT
TRBV9	.	.	TRBJ2-7	CASSPPGRPDSYEQYF	TGTGCCAGCAGCCCCCCAGGCAGGCCGGACTCCTACGAGCAGTACTTC
TRBV4-2	TRBD2	.	TRBJ2-1	CASSYSGRANYNEQFF	TGTGCCAGCAGTTATAGCGGGAGGGCCAACTACAATGAGCAGTTCTTC
TRBV6-1	.	.	TRBJ2-3	CASRTGLGTDTQYF	TGTGCCAGCCGTACAGGGCTTGGGACAGATACGCAGTATTTT